These 2 T cell receptor beta chains were sequenced from one sample in a study of CD4+ T cells in melanoma. The protocol was immunoSEQ multiplex PCR, while the TCRdb copy is restricted to in-frame clones and leaves out a portion. The table lists 9,500 or so clones, roughly 78% of them singletons. Sequenced input: cells from a culture (not recorded whether cultured in vitro). These receptor sequences come from a human donor with melanoma.

This clone is termed large. The chain employs TRBV14 and TRBJ2-7; D is possibly TRBD2 (6 bases). V lost 3 bases, J lost 6 bases, and 18 bases lay in between. Germline CDR1 SGHDN, CDR2 FVKESK. There are 15 residues in the CDR3. CDR3 in amino acids: CASSHIPGGASEQYF. CDR3 sequence (DNA): TGTGCCAGCAGCCATATTCCCGGCGGGGCCTCCGAGCAGTACTTC.

The chain combines TRBV2 with TRBJ2-7; 8 positions match TRBD1. The germline CDR1 and CDR2 sequences are SNHLY and FYNNEI. This CDR3 has 15 amino acids. V dropped 6 bases and J dropped 2; count of bases not matched to a gene: 9. The CDR3 nucleotides are TGTGCCAGCAGAAGACCGGACAGGGTCCCCTACGAGCAGTACTTC. Residues: CASRRPDRVPYEQYF.